This T cell receptor (beta chain) was sequenced in a study of blood T cells in healthy people across ages. General study findings and limits: For the donors, CMV status was unknown and possibly confounded expanded clonotype changes. Per million T cells, TCR beta diversity dropped about linearly as age rose.

Germline loops: CDR1 SGHDN, CDR2 FVKESK. V gave up 1 base and J gave up 4 bases, with 7 bases separating them. The CDR3 totals 13 residues. The authors ran a second PCR of about 6 to 11 cycles using a sample-barcoded 5' primer and a J-beta primer mix. TCRdb recomputed calls from the 5' RACE reads with MiXCR, one row per CDR3 protein. The sample yields over a million distinct CDR3 sequences, approximately 59% seen once. With respect to this clonotype: As yet, its antigen is unknown.

The sequencing input was blood. This sequence joins TRBV14 and TRBJ1-2; D not certain. This clonotype originated in a man younger than 35 in good health. The chain's CDR3 is CASSQVTSYGYTF. The CDR3 DNA follows: TGTGCCAGCAGCCAAGTGACATCCTATGGCTACACCTTC.